Below are 32 T cell receptor beta chains sequenced from a single sample in a study of blood T cells in healthy people across ages. Alongside a J-beta primer mix, a sample-barcoded 5' primer served in a second PCR lasting about 7 to 12 cycles. TCRdb reanalysed the 5' RACE reads using MiXCR and keeps one entry per CDR3 protein. The profile shows roughly 1,000,000 distinct CDR3 sequences, less than 25% of them singletons. A further study also used this sample, focusing on T cells of mothers and their children.

The sequenced material came from blood. All receptors derive from a girl aged 2-9 years in good health.

The chain is built from TRBV28 and TRBJ2-5; 7 bases match TRBD2. The CDR3 totals 16 residues. V shed 6 bases, J shed 3 bases, and the junction held 13 bases outside the gene matches. From germline, CDR1 is MDHEN and CDR2 SYDVKM. This CDR3 is CASSPRLKRDKETQYF. As DNA, the CDR3 is TGTGCCAGCAGCCCGCGATTAAAGCGGGATAAAGAGACCCAGTACTTC.

In DNA form, the CDR3 reads TGCAGCGTTGAAGAGGGCGCCTACGAGCAGTACTTC. Residues: CSVEEGAYEQYF. The rearrangement uses TRBV29-1 and TRBJ2-7; D uncertain. The germline CDR1 and CDR2 sequences are SQVTM and ANQGSEA. The CDR3 contains 12 residues. The V end lost 0 bases, the J end lost 2 bases, and 5 bases lay between the germline ends.

This clonotype was seen only a few times. This chain links TRBV29-1 with TRBJ1-2; D might be TRBD1 (6 bases). V lost 0 bases, J lost 8 bases, and 16 bases lay in between. The CDR3 spans 14 residues. Germline CDR1 SQVTM, CDR2 ANQGSEA. The CDR3 loop is CSVEEIGRGGGYTF. DNA of the CDR3: TGCAGCGTTGAAGAAATTGGCAGGGGAGGGGGCTACACCTTC.

This clonotype showed up just a few times. This chain joins TRBV6-5 and TRBJ2-7, with D unresolved. Germline CDR1 and CDR2: MNHEY and SVGAGI. Trimming cost V 0 bases and J 0 bases, with 9 bases left between them. The CDR3 is made up of 15 amino acids. The CDR3 coding sequence is TGTGCCAGCAGTTACTCTATTGGAGACTCCTACGAGCAGTACTTC. It specifies CASSYSIGDSYEQYF.

In this sample, this clonotype turned up a few times. The rearrangement joins TRBV7-2 to TRBJ2-7, with D hard to call. The V end lost 5 bases, the J end lost 3 bases, and 11 bases lay between the germline ends. CDR3 length: 13 amino acids. The germline gives CDR1 SGHTA, CDR2 FQGNSA. In DNA, the CDR3 is TGTGCCAGCAGCCAAGGTGGGGTCTACGAGCAGTACTTC. Amino acid sequence: CASSQGGVYEQYF.

This clonotype was counted only a few times. The genes are TRBV4-2 and TRBJ2-5; 11 nucleotides agree with TRBD2. The assigned J gene may be wrong: the sequence end matches TRBJ2-7 better. The CDR3 contains 15 residues. CDR1 is LGHNA and CDR2 is YNFKEQ in the germline V gene. This CDR3 is CASSQLAGGKYEQYF. The CDR3 DNA reads as TGTGCCAGCAGCCAATTAGCGGGGGGGAAGTACGAGCAGTACTTC.

This clonotype was found a few times. This sequence joins TRBV12-3 or TRBV12-4 and TRBJ1-2; 8 nucleotides line up with TRBD1. This CDR3 contains 15 residues. J was trimmed by 4 bases and V by 7 bases; bases with no gene match: 11. Here the CDR3 reads CASTPKGQGAYGYTF. The DNA for the CDR3 is TGTGCCAGCACCCCAAAGGGCCAGGGGGCCTATGGCTACACCTTC.

This clonotype turned up a few times. This chain connects TRBV4-3 to TRBJ1-2; 7 nucleotides line up with TRBD1. There are 15 residues in the CDR3. V shed 0 bases and J 8 bases; nucleotides not matched to a gene: 9. Germline loops: CDR1 LGHNA, CDR2 YSLEER. The DNA for the CDR3 is TGCGCCAGCAGCCAAGAGGAGACAGGGTCGTACGGCTACACCTTC. Translation gives CASSQEETGSYGYTF.

The chain employs TRBV5-5 and TRBJ2-5; D not certain. The J call could be wrong; TRBJ2-7 is a better fit for the DNA end. The CDR3 sequence is 13 residues long. Germline assignment: CDR1 SGHKS and CDR2 YYEKEE (reference sequence). CDR3: CASSLNHLYEQYF. CDR3 nucleotide sequence: TGTGCCAGCAGCTTGAATCATCTCTACGAGCAGTACTTC.

The chain joins TRBV20-1 to TRBJ2-3, with 9 bases that match TRBD2. The CDR3 length is 13 residues. Germline CDR1 DFQATT, CDR2 SNEGSKA (reference sequence). J lost 2 bases, V lost 6 bases, and 3 bases had no gene match. The CDR3 coding sequence is TGCAGTGCGCTAGCGGGGACCACAGATACGCAGTATTTT. It codes for CSALAGTTDTQYF.

This clonotype came up a few times. The chain uses TRBV5-1 and TRBJ2-4; TRBD1 might be the D (6 bases). V dropped 0 bases and J dropped 6 bases, with 13 bases sitting between them. Germline V gives CDR1 SGHRS, CDR2 YFSETQ. The CDR3 runs to 15 residues. This CDR3 is CASSLGDPGVNIQYF. The CDR3 DNA reads as TGCGCCAGCAGCTTGGGGGATCCAGGGGTAAACATTCAGTACTTC.

The rearrangement uses TRBV20-1 and TRBJ2-4; D possibly corresponds to TRBD2 (6 bases). The CDR3 extends over 14 amino acids. V was shortened by 4 bases and J by 8 bases, with 18 bases between the two germline ends. Germline V CDR1 and CDR2: DFQATT, SNEGSKA (reference sequence). The chain's CDR3 is CSANSRGGRDIQYF. DNA for the CDR3: TGCAGTGCTAATTCGCGGGGAGGTAGGGACATTCAGTACTTC.

V and J are TRBV20-1 and TRBJ2-1; unclear D gene. The tail of the sequence fits TRBJ2-7 better, so the J call may be wrong. This CDR3 has 12 amino acids. Germline CDR1 DFQATT, CDR2 SNEGSKA (reference sequence). The DNA of the CDR3 is TGCAGTGCTACCCCAGGCACCTACGAGCAGTACTTC. This sequence encodes CSATPGTYEQYF.

This clonotype was counted between two and nine times. The chain recombines TRBV4-2 with TRBJ2-1, with 13 bases fitting TRBD2. The CDR3 has 15 residues. V lost 4 bases, J lost 6 bases, and 3 bases stayed unmatched. In germline, CDR1 is LGHNA, CDR2 YNFKEQ. CDR3 in amino acids: CASSRTSGGGNEQFF. CDR3 bases: TGTGCCAGCAGCCGGACTAGCGGGGGTGGCAATGAGCAGTTCTTC.

This clonotype occurred a few times. This is likely a read error, given that the CDR3 carries no conserved phenylalanine or tryptophan at its end. The DNA is omitted, as the CDR3 cannot be located on it reliably, and the CDR3 follows TCRdb's listing. The V and J genes are TRBV6-2 or TRBV6-3 and TRBJ2-5; TRBD2, the table's D call, lacks a check against the DNA. Ends included, the CDR3 has 13 residues. The V gene's germline CDR1 is MNHEY and CDR2 SVGEGT. The CDR3 reads CASSYIGGRAYYL.

This sequence joins TRBV12-3 or TRBV12-4 and TRBJ1-3, with 9 bases fitting TRBD1. With V trimmed by 6 bases and J by 7 bases, 10 bases remained unmatched. This CDR3 is 15 amino acids long. The CDR3 coding sequence is TGTGCCAGCAGGCTGACAGGGGGAAACGCTAACACCATATATTTT. Translated: CASRLTGGNANTIYF.

The chain couples TRBV6-2 or TRBV6-3 to TRBJ2-1; 11 bases map to TRBD1. V lost 5 bases to trimming and J lost 10 bases; unmatched junction nucleotides: 7. Germline V gene data show CDR1 as MNHEY and CDR2 as SVGEGT. The CDR3 covers 14 residues. The CDR3 region has the DNA TGTGCCAGCAGTACCGGGACAGGGGGTGACGAGCAGTTCTTC. Translated, it gives CASSTGTGGDEQFF.

To note about this clonotype: Here the CDR3 omits its conserved ending phenylalanine or tryptophan, so a read error is the likely source. V and J are TRBV5-1 and TRBJ1-1, with 8 bases that match TRBD1. Germline CDR1 SGHRS, CDR2 YFSETQ. CDR3 length: 12 residues. V dropped 0 bases and J dropped 8; count of bases not matched to a gene: 0. Here the CDR3 reads CASSLGQGEAFL. The CDR3 DNA reads TGCGCCAGCAGCTTGGGACAGGGGGAAGCTTTCCTT.

The chain combines TRBV4-3 with TRBJ2-1, with D perhaps matching TRBD2 (5 bases). Trimming removed 0 bases at V and 4 bases at J, with 19 bases between. Germline V gene lookup returns CDR1 LGHNA and CDR2 YSLEER. This CDR3 contains 18 residues. The CDR3 nucleotides read TGCGCCAGCAGCCAAGATTGGAGGAGGTCGGACCCTTACAATGAGCAGTTCTTC. Encoded protein: CASSQDWRRSDPYNEQFF.

This clonotype was detected only a few times. V usage is TRBV7-9 and J usage is TRBJ2-1, with 8 bases fitting TRBD2. There are 13 residues in the CDR3. Germline assignment: CDR1 SEHNR and CDR2 FQNEAQ (reference sequence). Trimming at V came to 4 bases and at J to 12 bases, leaving 8 bases not matched to a gene. CDR3 region: CASSSIAGSPQFF. In DNA, the CDR3 is TGTGCCAGCAGCTCGATAGCGGGAAGCCCGCAGTTCTTC.

The chain recombines TRBV4-3 with TRBJ1-4; D is ambiguous. The CDR3 covers 16 residues. V lost 4 bases to trimming and J lost 0 bases, with 12 bases between them. Germline values: CDR1 LGHNA, CDR2 YSLEER. DNA of the CDR3: TGCGCCAGCAGCCTCAACGACCTTGCAACTAATGAAAAACTGTTTTTT. This codes for CASSLNDLATNEKLFF.

This clonotype was seen more than once but under ten times. This sequence joins TRBV24-1 and TRBJ2-2; D not resolved. This CDR3 is built from 15 residues. V was pared by 7 bases and J by 1 base, with 12 bases between. Germline V CDR1 and CDR2: KGHDR, SFDVKD. The CDR3 DNA is TGTGCCACCAGCGACGTGGTACGGAACACCGGGGAGCTGTTTTTT. Translating it yields CATSDVVRNTGELFF.

There are a few counts of this clonotype. This chain uses TRBV28 with TRBJ2-4; 8 bases map to TRBD2. Germline CDR1 MDHEN, CDR2 SYDVKM. V lost 4 bases, J lost 6 bases, and 5 bases stayed unmatched. This CDR3 is built from 14 residues. In DNA, the CDR3 is TGTGCCAGCAGTTCAACCGGGACTAGAAACATTCAGTACTTC. It translates to CASSSTGTRNIQYF. Full variable domain (remainder filled in from reference TRBV28 and TRBJ2-4): DVKVTQSSRYLVKRTGEKVFLECVQDMDHENMFWYRQDPGLGLRLIYFSYDVKMKEKGDIPEGYSVSREKKERFSLILESASTNQTSMYLCASSSTGTRNIQYFGAGTRLSVL.

This clonotype was counted only a few times. The chain has TRBV7-6 and TRBJ2-7, with 13 bases lining up with TRBD2. Germline-derived CDR1 and CDR2 are SGHVS and FNYEAQ. The V segment lost 5 bases and the J segment 1 base; nucleotides outside the gene matches: 11. The CDR3 extends over 18 amino acids. The CDR3 coding sequence is TGTGCCAGCAGCCAGGGACTAGCGGGGTCCAATCCTTCCTACGAGCAGTACTTC. Protein product: CASSQGLAGSNPSYEQYF.

The V and J genes are TRBV20-1 and TRBJ2-1; TRBD1 aligns across 7 bases. CDR1 and CDR2 from the germline V gene are DFQATT and SNEGSKA (reference sequence). The CDR3 extends over 14 amino acids. The ends lost 2 bases at V and 7 bases at J; junction bases unmatched: 8. The CDR3 DNA is TGCAGTGCTAGACTGACAGGGTTGGGTAATGAGCAGTTCTTC. This gives the protein CSARLTGLGNEQFF.

The V and J genes are TRBV27 and TRBJ2-1; D possibly corresponds to TRBD2 (5 bases). Trimming cost V 4 bases and J 13 bases, with 11 bases left between them. Looked up from germline, CDR1 is MNHEY and CDR2 is SMNVEV (reference sequence). The CDR3 extends over 11 amino acids. The CDR3 DNA is TGTGCCAGCAGTTCAGCGGAGGAACAGTTCTTC. Protein product: CASSSAEEQFF.

This clonotype was seen a handful of times. This chain uses TRBV7-6 with TRBJ2-5; 8 bases are a match to TRBD1. Germline CDR1 and CDR2: SGHVS and FNYEAQ. CDR3 length: 17 residues. V shed 4 bases, J shed 5 bases, and the junction held 15 bases outside the gene matches. The CDR3 spells CASSSLPWTGRGETQYF. CDR3 nucleotides: TGTGCCAGCAGCTCGCTACCCTGGACAGGGAGAGGTGAGACCCAGTACTTC.

The chain combines TRBV6-5 with TRBJ1-1; D is perhaps TRBD1 (6 bases). Germline values: CDR1 MNHEY, CDR2 SVGAGI. Trimming took off 6 bases at V and 11 bases at J, with 19 bases between the two ends. There are 13 residues in the CDR3. The CDR3 DNA follows: TGTGCCAGCAGCCTGACCCTGCAGGGGCTGGCTTTCTTT. Translation: CASSLTLQGLAFF.

Here the CDR3 reads CASSPLPGQGPLRTEAFF. The CDR3 DNA follows: TGCGCCAGCAGCCCCCTACCCGGACAGGGGCCACTCCGCACTGAAGCTTTCTTT. The chain couples TRBV4-1 to TRBJ1-1; 9 positions agree with TRBD1. The CDR3 covers 18 residues. The V gene's germline CDR1 is MGHRA and CDR2 YSYEKL. Trimming removed 4 bases from V and 4 bases from J; junction bases left unmatched: 16.

The chain uses TRBV15 and TRBJ1-1; unclear D gene. There are 13 residues in the CDR3. The germline gives CDR1 LNHNV, CDR2 YYDKDF (reference sequence). Trimming stripped 2 bases from V and 7 bases from J, with 11 bases between. The DNA of the CDR3 is TGTGCCACCAGCAGACCGATAGTCCGTGAAGCTTTCTTT. It translates to CATSRPIVREAFF.

This clonotype was found a few times. The chain recombines TRBV7-3 with TRBJ2-5, with D unresolved. Germline-derived CDR1 and CDR2 are SGHTA and FQGTGA. The CDR3 is 15 amino acids. Trimming shortened V by 0 bases and J by 4 bases, and 12 bases separated the two germline ends. The CDR3 is CASSLTAMGGETQYF. CDR3 nucleotides: TGTGCCAGCAGCTTAACTGCGATGGGCGGAGAGACCCAGTACTTC.

The table lists this clonotype with a few counts. V gene TRBV5-5 combines with J gene TRBJ2-3; D gene unclear. This CDR3 spans 15 amino acids. The germline V gene encodes CDR1 SGHKS and CDR2 YYEKEE (reference sequence). Trimming removed 5 bases at V and 0 bases at J, with 13 bases between. DNA for the CDR3: TGTGCCAGCAGTAACCCTAGTACTAGCACAGATACGCAGTATTTT. This encodes CASSNPSTSTDTQYF.